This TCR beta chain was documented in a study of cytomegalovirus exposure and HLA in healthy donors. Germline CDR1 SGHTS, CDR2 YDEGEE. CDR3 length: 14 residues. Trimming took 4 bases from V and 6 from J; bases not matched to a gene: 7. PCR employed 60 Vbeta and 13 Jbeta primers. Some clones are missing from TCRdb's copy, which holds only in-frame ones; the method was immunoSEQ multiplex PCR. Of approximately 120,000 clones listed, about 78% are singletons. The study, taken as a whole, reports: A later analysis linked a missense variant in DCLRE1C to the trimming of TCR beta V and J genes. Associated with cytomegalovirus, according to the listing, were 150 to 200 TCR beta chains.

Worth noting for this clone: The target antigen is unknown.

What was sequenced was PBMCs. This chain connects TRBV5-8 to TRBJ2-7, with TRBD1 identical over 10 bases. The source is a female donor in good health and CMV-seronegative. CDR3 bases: TGTGCCAGCAGCCGCCGGGACAGGGGTGGCGAGCAGTACTTC. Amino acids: CASSRRDRGGEQYF.